The 29 T cell receptor beta chains below all came from one sample that was sequenced in a study of CD4+ T cells in melanoma. Clones were sequenced by immunoSEQ multiplex PCR, and TCRdb holds only the in-frame ones, with some missing. In the table there are roughly 140,000 clones, 80% to 95% of which are singletons. Receptors originate from a human donor with melanoma.

The chain uses TRBV6-5 and TRBJ2-3; D is undetermined. The CDR3 loop spans 14 amino acids. V dropped 5 bases and J dropped 2 bases, with 11 bases sitting between them. The V gene's germline CDR1 is MNHEY and CDR2 SVGAGI. CDR3 nucleotide sequence: TGTGCCAGCAGTCCACACAGAGACACAGATACGCAGTATTTT. This gives the protein CASSPHRDTDTQYF.

V usage is TRBV4-1 and J usage is TRBJ1-2; D may be TRBD1 (5 bases). CDR1 is MGHRA and CDR2 is YSYEKL in the germline V gene. The CDR3 totals 17 residues. V was cut by 1 base and J by 0 bases, with 15 bases left in between. The CDR3 DNA reads as TGCGCCAGCAGCCAAGGACCGGGACTTCACCCTAACTATGGCTACACCTTC. Its protein product is CASSQGPGLHPNYGYTF.

This clone has only one observation. The chain recombines TRBV5-1 with TRBJ2-2; a possible D gene is TRBD1 (6 bases). CDR3 size: 16 residues. Germline loops: CDR1 SGHRS, CDR2 YFSETQ. V gave up 4 bases and J gave up 6 bases, with 19 bases separating them. CDR3 nucleotide sequence: TGCGCCAGCAGCGTTCCACAGGGTTATGAGGCCGGGGAGCTGTTTTTT. Translated, it gives CASSVPQGYEAGELFF.

The V and J genes are TRBV29-1 and TRBJ2-2, with D unresolved. The ends were cut back, 3 bases at V and 0 bases at J, with 8 bases in the middle. Germline V gives CDR1 SQVTM, CDR2 ANQGSEA. The length of the CDR3 is 14 residues. In DNA, the CDR3 is TGCAGCGTTGAGCCTAACGCGAACACCGGGGAGCTGTTTTTT. Its protein is CSVEPNANTGELFF.

In DNA form, the CDR3 reads TGTGCCAGCAGTGGACGGAGCAATCAGCCCCAGCATTTT. This gives the protein CASSGRSNQPQHF. The chain recombines TRBV2 with TRBJ1-5, with D uncertain. CDR1 is SNHLY, CDR2 FYNNEI, per germline. Trimming cost V 4 bases and J 1 base, with 5 bases left between them. This CDR3 has 13 amino acids.

This rearrangement joins TRBV5-1 to TRBJ1-5; no clear D gene. The CDR3 length is 13 residues. Germline CDR1 SGHRS, CDR2 YFSETQ. The germline V and J ends were trimmed by 2 bases and 4 bases, with 7 bases remaining between them. The CDR3 sequence: CASSFETNQPQHF. In nucleotides, the CDR3 is TGCGCCAGCAGCTTTGAAACGAATCAGCCCCAGCATTTT. The entire variable domain, with the rest obtained from reference TRBV5-1 and TRBJ1-5, is as follows: KAGVTQTPRYLIKTRGQQVTLSCSPISGHRSVSWYQQTPGQGLQFLFEYFSETQRNKGNFPGRFSGRQFSNSRSEMNVSTLELGDSALYLCASSFETNQPQHFGDGTRLSIL.

This chain connects TRBV4-2 to TRBJ2-3, with 7 bases identical to TRBD1. The V segment lost 0 bases and the J segment 9 bases; nucleotides outside the gene matches: 12. The CDR3 has 16 residues. Germline V gene lookup returns CDR1 LGHNA and CDR2 YNFKEQ. The CDR3 loop reads CASSQDPSTGRSTQYF. The CDR3 DNA sequence: TGTGCCAGCAGCCAAGATCCCTCGACAGGGCGTTCAACGCAGTATTTT.

The CDR3 region is CAWRRQIYEQYF. In nucleotides, the CDR3 is TGTGCCTGGAGGCGCCAGATCTACGAGCAGTACTTC. This chain uses TRBV30 with TRBJ2-7; D gene unclear. Germline V gives CDR1 GTSNPN, CDR2 SVGIG (reference sequence). This CDR3 is 12 amino acids long. V was clipped by 3 bases and J by 3 bases, with 9 bases between them.

The chain has TRBV7-2 and TRBJ2-1; D not certain. Trimming shortened V by 3 bases and J by 10 bases, and 19 bases separated the two germline ends. Germline V gene lookup returns CDR1 SGHTA and CDR2 FQGNSA. The CDR3 totals 15 residues. Here the CDR3 DNA reads TGTGCCAGCAGCTTCCAGAGCATAGCTGCTGGCGAGCAGTTCTTC. This gives the protein CASSFQSIAAGEQFF.

V is TRBV18 and J is TRBJ1-2; 7 nucleotides align to TRBD1. After removal of 3 bases from V and 2 bases from J, the junction contained 3 bases not matched to a gene. CDR3 length: 14 amino acids. Germline V lookup: CDR1 KGHSH, CDR2 LQKENI. CDR3 sequence: CASSPVTGNYGYTF. The CDR3 DNA sequence: TGTGCCAGCTCACCCGTGACAGGGAACTATGGCTACACCTTC.

The chain is built from TRBV27 and TRBJ2-5; 8 bases align to TRBD2. CDR1 is MNHEY, CDR2 SMNVEV, per germline (reference sequence). J gave up 5 bases and V 6 bases, and 11 bases lay outside the gene matches. The CDR3 length is 15 residues. In nucleotides, the CDR3 is TGTGCCAGCAGGGCCCCGGGGGGGGCGTGGGAGACCCAGTACTTC. Translated, it gives CASRAPGGAWETQYF.

V gene TRBV2 combines with J gene TRBJ1-1; unclear D gene. This CDR3 is 17 amino acids long. CDR1 SNHLY and CDR2 FYNNEI come from the germline V gene. Trimming took off 3 bases at V and 2 bases at J, with 19 bases between the two ends. DNA of the CDR3: TGTGCCAGCAGTGACTCGAACCGGGCCCTGAGAAACACTGAAGCTTTCTTT. Residues: CASSDSNRALRNTEAFF.

This chain links TRBV11-1 with TRBJ2-2, with 9 bases fitting TRBD1. V gave up 5 bases and J gave up 7 bases; unmatched junction bases: 11. Looked up from germline, CDR1 is SGHAT and CDR2 is FQDESV (reference sequence). This CDR3 contains 16 residues. CDR3 in amino acids: CASSNPGQGKDGELFF. CDR3 coding DNA: TGTGCCAGCAGCAATCCGGGACAGGGAAAAGACGGGGAGCTGTTTTTT. The whole variable domain, filled in from reference TRBV11-1 and TRBJ2-2, reads EAEVAQSPRYKITEKSQAVAFWCDPISGHATLYWYRQILGQGPELLVQFQDESVVDDSQLPKDRFSAERLKGVDSTLKIQPAELGDSAMYLCASSNPGQGKDGELFFGEGSRLTVL.

The chain joins TRBV11-3 to TRBJ2-1; either TRBD1 or TRBD2 may supply D (5 bases each). The CDR3 loop spans 13 amino acids. Trimming removed 4 bases from V and 10 bases from J, with 14 bases in between. In germline, CDR1 is SGHNT, CDR2 YENEEA. DNA for the CDR3: TGTGCCAGCAGCTCAACCAGGGAGCGCGAGCAGTTCTTC. Residues: CASSSTREREQFF.

The rearrangement uses TRBV7-9 and TRBJ1-4, with TRBD1 as a possible D gene (5 bases). CDR1 and CDR2 (germline): SEHNR, FQNEAQ (reference sequence). The CDR3 is made up of 13 amino acids. V was clipped by 8 bases and J by 3 bases, with 10 bases between them. This CDR3 is CASAGGANEKLFF. DNA for the CDR3: TGTGCCAGCGCCGGGGGGGCTAATGAAAAACTGTTTTTT.

The V gene is TRBV19, the J gene TRBJ2-3, with 8 bases fitting TRBD1. Trimming at V came to 5 bases and at J to 4 bases, leaving 14 bases not matched to a gene. Germline CDR1 is LNHDA and CDR2 is SQIVND (reference sequence). CDR3 size: 17 residues. CDR3 bases: TGTGCCAGTAGTTCAGGACTCGGACAGGGCCTCCCAGATACGCAGTATTTT. This sequence encodes CASSSGLGQGLPDTQYF.

J is TRBJ2-7 and V is TRBV5-1; TRBD1 matches 8 bases. The CDR3 is 13 residues long. In germline, CDR1 is SGHRS, CDR2 YFSETQ. The junction had 1 base not matched to a gene; V was cut back by 0 bases and J by 5 bases. The CDR3 loop is CASSLEDRDEQYF. The CDR3 DNA reads as TGCGCCAGCAGCTTGGAGGACAGGGACGAGCAGTACTTC.

With regard to this clone: Other nucleotide sequences from this sample produce the same CDR3. The CDR3: CASSRGRTNEKLFF. The DNA of the CDR3 is TGTGCCAGCAGCCGTGGCAGAACTAATGAAAAACTGTTTTTT. This chain links TRBV7-8 with TRBJ1-4, with D hard to call. The CDR3 is 14 amino acids. Per the germline V gene, CDR1 is SGHVS and CDR2 is FQNEAQ. The germline V and J ends were trimmed by 5 bases and 1 base, with 8 bases remaining between them.

This sequence joins TRBV7-9 and TRBJ1-6, with D tentatively TRBD1 (5 bases). Trimming removed 3 bases from V and 10 bases from J, with 13 bases in between. The CDR3 is made up of 14 amino acids. Germline-derived CDR1 and CDR2 are SEHNR and FQNEAQ (reference sequence). The CDR3 protein is CASSLDITSSPLHF. CDR3 coding DNA: TGTGCCAGCAGCTTGGACATTACCTCCTCACCCCTCCACTTT.

The CDR3 DNA is TGCGCCAGCAGCACGGGTGGGGGAGAAGGCTACACCTTC. Translated, it gives CASSTGGGEGYTF. The chain joins TRBV5-1 to TRBJ1-2; a possible D gene is TRBD1 (5 bases). The germline CDR1 and CDR2 sequences are SGHRS and YFSETQ. V lost 4 bases, J lost 8 bases, and 15 bases lay in between. This CDR3 is 13 amino acids long.

CDR3 DNA sequence: TGTGCCAGCAGTGAACGTCCTGGGACAGGGGAGACTGAAGCTTTCTTT. This codes for CASSERPGTGETEAFF. This chain uses TRBV6-1 with TRBJ1-1; TRBD1 agrees at 10 bases. Trimming took 2 bases from V and 5 from J; bases not matched to a gene: 8. Germline V gene lookup returns CDR1 MNHNS and CDR2 SASEGT. This CDR3 region has 16 residues.

This clone has a single count. The genes are TRBV10-2 and TRBJ2-2, with D uncertain. In germline, CDR1 is WSHSY, CDR2 SAAADI. The germline V and J ends were trimmed by 5 bases and 4 bases, with 17 bases remaining between them. CDR3 length: 16 amino acids. CDR3 sequence (DNA): TGCGCCAGCAGTCCCCCGGGTGGGTTGGCCACCGGGGAGCTGTTTTTT. This codes for CASSPPGGLATGELFF.

The chain has TRBV2 and TRBJ1-1; no reliable D call. This CDR3 spans 14 amino acids. Trimming shortened V by 6 bases and J by 2 bases, and 13 bases separated the two germline ends. Germline values: CDR1 SNHLY, CDR2 FYNNEI. The CDR3 nucleotides are TGTGCCAGCAGGGAAACAAGAGCCAACACTGAAGCTTTCTTT. Translating gives CASRETRANTEAFF.

This clone has just one count. The rearrangement links TRBV2 to TRBJ1-6; a weak D match, TRBD1 (5 bases). The CDR3 covers 15 residues. Trimming pared 6 bases from V and 9 bases from J, leaving 18 bases between. Germline loops: CDR1 SNHLY, CDR2 FYNNEI. In DNA form, the CDR3 reads TGTGCCAGCAGCCGGGACGGAGGAGTCTCTTCACCCCTCCACTTT. Encoded protein: CASSRDGGVSSPLHF.

V usage is TRBV19 and J usage is TRBJ1-2; D perhaps matches TRBD1 (5 bases). The germline CDR1 and CDR2 sequences are LNHDA and SQIVND (reference sequence). CDR3 length: 15 residues. V was pared by 2 bases and J by 7 bases, with 17 bases between. This CDR3 is CASSITGQGDSGYTF. Written as DNA, the CDR3 is TGTGCCAGTAGTATAACGGGGCAGGGTGACAGTGGCTACACCTTC.

V is TRBV5-1 and J is TRBJ1-2; D uncertain. Germline V gene data show CDR1 as SGHRS and CDR2 as YFSETQ. The CDR3 has 14 residues. V dropped 0 bases and J dropped 4 bases, with 10 bases sitting between them. Here the CDR3 reads CASSLGDLVYGYTF. The CDR3 DNA reads TGCGCCAGCAGCTTGGGAGATCTCGTCTATGGCTACACCTTC.

V gene TRBV29-1 combines with J gene TRBJ1-1; 8 bases fit TRBD1. CDR3 length: 14 amino acids. Trimming at V came to 6 bases and at J to 7 bases, leaving 13 bases not matched to a gene. Per germline, CDR1 SQVTM and CDR2 ANQGSEA. CDR3 coding DNA: TGCAGCGTCAGAACTCGACAGGGGCCAAGTGAAGCTTTCTTT. Translation gives CSVRTRQGPSEAFF.

The chain is built from TRBV9 and TRBJ2-3, with 14 bases fitting TRBD2. J gave up 4 bases and V 3 bases, and 7 bases lay outside the gene matches. Germline assignment: CDR1 SGDLS and CDR2 YYNGEE. This CDR3 is 17 amino acids long. The CDR3 nucleotides are TGTGCCAGCAGCGCGTCCTCGACTAGCGGGGGGGCAGATACGCAGTATTTT. Protein product: CASSASSTSGGADTQYF.

The gene calls are TRBV6-6 and TRBJ2-3; D is unclear. CDR1 MNHNY and CDR2 SVGAGI come from the germline V gene (reference sequence). The CDR3 loop spans 14 amino acids. Trimming removed 10 bases at V and 1 base at J, with 15 bases between. For the CDR3, the DNA is TGTGCCACCCAAGGATCGTCAGGCACAGATACGCAGTATTTT. Its protein product is CATQGSSGTDTQYF.